The following is a T cell receptor (beta chain) sequence with its context. This entry is derived from a study of chemoradiotherapy in HPV16-positive cancers. The assay was immunoSEQ multiplex PCR, and TCRdb's table has in-frame clones only and misses some. This table has more than 2,000 clones, about 83% appearing once. The sequenced sample was tumor tissue, obtained from a patient who underwent chemoradiotherapy. This sequence was found in a human donor with HPV-associated anogenital cancer.

The DNA of the CDR3 is TGCAGCGTTGACGGGACAGGGGAGGAGACCCAGTACTTC. This translates into CSVDGTGEETQYF. The chain joins TRBV29-1 to TRBJ2-5; the match to TRBD1 covers 10 bases. This CDR3 has 13 residues. Germline loops: CDR1 SQVTM, CDR2 ANQGSEA. V shed 3 bases, J shed 5 bases, and the junction held 3 bases outside the gene matches.